These 10 T cell receptor beta chains were sequenced from one sample in a study of CD8 T cells in ankylosing spondylitis. General study results and limits: One TCR beta motif, made up of 7 or 8 highly homologous variants, appeared characteristic of ankylosing spondylitis blood.

MiXCR was run by TCRdb on the 5' RACE reads, yielding one entry per CDR3 protein. The table shows 700,000 or so distinct CDR3 sequences, with 15% to 20% occurring only once. No antigens are known for them. What was sequenced was blood, either unsorted or a sorted T cell fraction (not recorded which). The source is a male donor with ankylosing spondylitis.

The chain's CDR3 is CSARAEVYRGIQYF. In DNA, the CDR3 is TGCAGTGCTAGAGCGGAGGTCTACAGAGGCATTCAGTACTTC. The genes are TRBV20-1 and TRBJ2-4, with D possibly being TRBD2 (5 bases). V was shortened by 1 base and J by 9 bases, with 16 bases between the two germline ends. The CDR3 covers 14 residues. Germline CDR1 reads DFQATT; CDR2 reads SNEGSKA (reference sequence).

The sample holds a few counts of this clonotype. This chain links TRBV5-5 with TRBJ2-5; the D is unclear. Germline CDR1 SGHKS, CDR2 YYEKEE (reference sequence). V lost 1 base, J lost 4 bases, and 14 bases lay in between. This CDR3 has 15 residues. CDR3 residues: CASSLPPTGLETQYF. CDR3 coding DNA: TGTGCCAGCAGCTTGCCCCCGACGGGTTTAGAGACCCAGTACTTC.

This clonotype came up a few times. The chain has TRBV4-3 and TRBJ2-1, with a tentative D call TRBD1 (8 bases). This CDR3 region has 14 residues. V lost 6 bases, J lost 7 bases, and 16 bases lay in between. In germline, CDR1 is LGHNA, CDR2 YSLEER. The CDR3 is CASRDGQGGNEQFF. CDR3 sequence (DNA): TGCGCCAGCAGAGACGGACAGGGAGGGAATGAGCAGTTCTTC.

This chain links TRBV9 with TRBJ2-1, with 13 bases fitting TRBD2. The V gene's germline CDR1 is SGDLS and CDR2 YYNGEE. The CDR3 sequence is 21 residues long. V lost 2 bases, J lost 0 bases, and 14 bases stayed unmatched. The CDR3 loop is CASSVGYGTSGTVSSYNEQFF. DNA for the CDR3: TGTGCCAGCAGCGTGGGGTACGGGACTAGCGGGACCGTAAGCTCCTACAATGAGCAGTTCTTC.

This clonotype has only a few counts. The gene calls are TRBV27 and TRBJ2-7; possibly TRBD1 for D (5 bases). CDR1 is MNHEY and CDR2 is SMNVEV in the germline V gene (reference sequence). Trimming removed 5 bases at V and 4 bases at J, with 12 bases between. The CDR3 has 13 residues. CDR3 loop: CASSGQGWYEQYF. DNA for the CDR3: TGTGCCAGCAGTGGCCAGGGTTGGTACGAGCAGTACTTC.

The chain has TRBV7-8 and TRBJ2-2, with 8 bases aligning to TRBD1. V shed 5 bases and J 6 bases; nucleotides not matched to a gene: 8. CDR3 length: 15 amino acids. Looked up from germline, CDR1 is SGHVS and CDR2 is FQNEAQ. The CDR3 sequence: CASSPTMGQAGELFF. DNA of the CDR3: TGTGCCAGCAGCCCCACTATGGGACAGGCCGGGGAGCTGTTTTTT.

This clonotype was picked up a small number of times. The genes are TRBV12-3 or TRBV12-4 and TRBJ2-1; 9 nucleotides align to TRBD2. This CDR3 contains 14 residues. J lost 4 bases, V lost 5 bases, and 3 bases had no gene match. CDR3 nucleotides: TGTGCCAGCAGTCGACTAGCGGTATACAATGAGCAGTTCTTC. This codes for CASSRLAVYNEQFF.

The chain joins TRBV11-1 to TRBJ2-7; a weak D match, TRBD2 (6 bases). This CDR3 contains 19 residues. Germline CDR1 and CDR2: SGHAT and FQDESV (reference sequence). Trimming stripped 4 bases from V and 1 base from J, with 26 bases between. CDR3 in amino acids: CASSSPTTRQDVDSYEQYF. The CDR3 bases are TGTGCCAGCAGCTCGCCAACGACTAGGCAGGACGTTGATTCCTACGAGCAGTACTTC. Together with reference TRBV11-1 and TRBJ2-7, the CDR3 gives the full variable domain: EAEVAQSPRYKITEKSQAVAFWCDPISGHATLYWYRQILGQGPELLVQFQDESVVDDSQLPKDRFSAERLKGVDSTLKIQPAELGDSAMYLCASSSPTTRQDVDSYEQYFGPGTRLTVT.

This chain links TRBV6-1 with TRBJ1-1, with TRBD1 matching 8 bases. CDR3 length: 17 amino acids. V trimming: 1 base; J trimming: 0 bases; junction bases outside the gene matches: 7. In germline, CDR1 is MNHNS, CDR2 SASEGT. CDR3 protein: CASSEVLTGGLNTEAFF. In DNA form, the CDR3 reads TGTGCCAGCAGTGAAGTTCTCACAGGGGGACTGAACACTGAAGCTTTCTTT.

This clonotype has just a few counts. This chain connects TRBV5-1 to TRBJ2-5; 13 positions match TRBD2. The CDR3 totals 16 residues. V lost 3 bases to trimming and J lost 5 bases; unmatched junction nucleotides: 7. Germline CDR1 is SGHRS and CDR2 is YFSETQ. The CDR3 DNA reads as TGCGCCAGCAGCTCACCCACTAGCGGGGGGGCGGAGACCCAGTACTTC. This encodes CASSSPTSGGAETQYF.